This TCR beta chain was documented in a study of spatial heterogeneity in lung cancer. Sample time point: sample taken at primary tumor resection. Whole RNA, which was extracted from tumor, nontumor lung tissue or frozen PBMC, was sequenced without any cell sorting. The study's findings and limits: Numbers of ubiquitous and regional expanded TCRs tracked ubiquitous and regional nonsynonymous mutation counts, respectively. Tumors with more nonsynonymous mutations had more expanded intratumoral alpha and beta TCRs.

Every TCR cDNA molecule bore a unique molecular identifier. A single record per CDR3 protein comes from TCRdb applying MiXCR to the 5' RACE reads. The sample lists thousands of distinct CDR3 sequences, roughly 7.5% seen once, with 8.3% in the top ten. This clonotype was seen repeatedly, ten times or more. Its target is not known. This CDR3 contains 10 residues. V was shortened by 6 bases and J by 13 bases, with 12 bases between the two germline ends. The germline gives CDR1 MNHEY, CDR2 SVGEGT. The starting material was lung tumor tissue, obtained at surgery. The chain joins TRBV6-2 or TRBV6-3 to TRBJ2-5, with a possible D match to TRBD2 (5 bases). This clonotype originated in a male donor with early-stage non-small cell lung cancer. The CDR3, as DNA: TGTGCCAGCAGGGAGAGGGTCTGGTACTTC. Protein product: CASRERVWYF.